The sequence of this TCR beta chain was determined in a study of cytomegalovirus exposure and HLA in healthy donors. As for the study in general: Researchers found that approximately 77% of almost 400 genotyped donors fell within the Caucasian-associated ancestry cluster.

Study-wide results and caveats: Reportedly, diagnosis of cytomegalovirus status by the classifier showed high specificity and sensitivity. Later genetic work tied a missense DCLRE1C variant to beta-chain V and J trimming.

Trimming took off 2 bases at V and 6 bases at J, with 6 bases between the two ends. Germline CDR1 reads SGHNT; CDR2 reads YYREEE (reference sequence). The length of the CDR3 is 11 residues. As to this clone: Its antigen is currently unknown.

The PCR was carried out with 60 Vbeta primers and 13 Jbeta primers. TCRdb's copy holds only in-frame clones and misses some; the assay was immunoSEQ multiplex PCR. The repertoire has roughly 190,000 clones, roughly 80% of them found once; the top ten carry roughly 6.7%. This chain joins TRBV5-4 and TRBJ2-7; D uncertain. Sequencing was carried out using PBMCs. The TCR comes from a man aged 35 to 55 in good health and CMV-seropositive. CDR3 DNA sequence: TGTGCCAGCAGCTTATCAGGCGAGCAGTACTTC. Residues: CASSLSGEQYF.